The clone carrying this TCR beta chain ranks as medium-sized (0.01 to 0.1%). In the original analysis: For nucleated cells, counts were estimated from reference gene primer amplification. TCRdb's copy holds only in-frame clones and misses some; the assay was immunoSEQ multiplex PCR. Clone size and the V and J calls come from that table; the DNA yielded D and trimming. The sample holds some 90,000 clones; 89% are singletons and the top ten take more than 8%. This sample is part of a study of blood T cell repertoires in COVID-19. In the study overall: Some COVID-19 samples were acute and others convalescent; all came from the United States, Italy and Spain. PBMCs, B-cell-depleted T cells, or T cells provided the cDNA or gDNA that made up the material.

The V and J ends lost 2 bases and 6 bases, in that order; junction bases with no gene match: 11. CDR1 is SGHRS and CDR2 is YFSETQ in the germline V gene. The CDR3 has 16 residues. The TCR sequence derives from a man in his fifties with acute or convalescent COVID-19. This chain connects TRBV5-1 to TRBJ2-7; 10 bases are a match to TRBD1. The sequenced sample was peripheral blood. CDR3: CASSFSTGGAAGEQYF. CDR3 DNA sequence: TGCGCCAGCAGCTTCTCGACAGGGGGCGCGGCGGGCGAGCAGTACTTC.